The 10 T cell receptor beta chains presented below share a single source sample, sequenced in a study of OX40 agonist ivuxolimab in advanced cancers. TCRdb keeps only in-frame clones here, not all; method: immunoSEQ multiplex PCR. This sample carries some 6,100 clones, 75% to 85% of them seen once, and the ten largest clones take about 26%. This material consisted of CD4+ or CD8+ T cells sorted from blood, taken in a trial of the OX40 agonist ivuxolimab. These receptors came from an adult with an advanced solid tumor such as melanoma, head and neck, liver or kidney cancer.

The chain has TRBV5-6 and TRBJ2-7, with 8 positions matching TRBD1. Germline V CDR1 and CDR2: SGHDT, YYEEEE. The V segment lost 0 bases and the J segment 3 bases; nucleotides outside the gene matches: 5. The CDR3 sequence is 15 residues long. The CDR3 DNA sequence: TGTGCCAGCAGCTTGGGCCAGGGGGCTATCTACGAGCAGTACTTC. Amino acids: CASSLGQGAIYEQYF. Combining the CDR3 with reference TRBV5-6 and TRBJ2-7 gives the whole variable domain DAGVTQSPTHLIKTRGQQVTLRCSPKSGHDTVSWYQQALGQGPQFIFQYYEEEERQRGNFPDRFSGHQFPNYSSELNVNALLLGDSALYLCASSLGQGAIYEQYFGPGTRLTVT.

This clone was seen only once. The CDR3 region is CSVVGADNEQFF. The CDR3, as DNA: TGCAGCGTTGTAGGGGCTGACAATGAGCAGTTCTTC. This chain joins TRBV29-1 and TRBJ2-1; the D gene is possibly TRBD1 (5 bases). The germline V gene encodes CDR1 SQVTM and CDR2 ANQGSEA. The germline V and J ends were trimmed by 4 bases and 5 bases, with 9 bases remaining between them. This CDR3 comprises 12 residues.

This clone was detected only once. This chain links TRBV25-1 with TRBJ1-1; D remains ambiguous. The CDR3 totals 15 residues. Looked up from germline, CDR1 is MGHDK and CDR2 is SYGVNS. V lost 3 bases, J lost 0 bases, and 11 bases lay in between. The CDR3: CASSDAAHMNTEAFF. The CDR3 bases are TGTGCCAGCAGTGATGCCGCCCACATGAACACTGAAGCTTTCTTT.

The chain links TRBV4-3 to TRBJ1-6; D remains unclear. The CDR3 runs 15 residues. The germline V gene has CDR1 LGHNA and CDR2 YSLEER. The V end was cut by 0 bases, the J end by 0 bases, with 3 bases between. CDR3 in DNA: TGCGCCAGCAGCCAAGATAGCTCCTATAATTCACCCCTCCACTTT. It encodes CASSQDSSYNSPLHF.

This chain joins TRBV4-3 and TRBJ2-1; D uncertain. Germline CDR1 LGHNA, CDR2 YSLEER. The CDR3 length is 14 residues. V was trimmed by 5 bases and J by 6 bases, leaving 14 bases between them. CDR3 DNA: TGCGCCAGCAGCTGGGGAACAGAGCTCAATGAGCAGTTCTTC. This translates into CASSWGTELNEQFF.

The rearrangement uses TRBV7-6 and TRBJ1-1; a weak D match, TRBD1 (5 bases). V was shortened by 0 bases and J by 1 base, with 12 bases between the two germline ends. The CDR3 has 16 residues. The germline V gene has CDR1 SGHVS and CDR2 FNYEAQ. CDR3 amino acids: CASSLAEQAGNTEAFF. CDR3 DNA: TGTGCCAGCAGCTTAGCGGAACAGGCGGGGAACACTGAAGCTTTCTTT.

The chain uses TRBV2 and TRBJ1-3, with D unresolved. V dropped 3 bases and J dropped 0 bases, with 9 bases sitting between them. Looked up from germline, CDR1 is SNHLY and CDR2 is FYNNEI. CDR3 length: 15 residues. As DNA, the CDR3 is TGTGCCAGCAGTGAGATAGGAAGCTCTGGAAACACCATATATTTT. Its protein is CASSEIGSSGNTIYF.

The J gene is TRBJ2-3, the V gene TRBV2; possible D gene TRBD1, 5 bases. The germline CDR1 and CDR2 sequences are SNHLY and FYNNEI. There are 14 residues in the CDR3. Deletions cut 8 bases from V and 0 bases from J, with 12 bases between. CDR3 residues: CASDDSSSTDTQYF. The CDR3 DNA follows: TGTGCCAGCGACGACAGCTCTAGCACAGATACGCAGTATTTT.

Written as DNA, the CDR3 is TGTGCCAGTAGCATGACTAGTTCTAGCTCCTACGAGCAGTACTTC. It specifies CASSMTSSSSYEQYF. The V and J genes are TRBV19 and TRBJ2-7; D may be TRBD2 (6 bases). CDR1 is LNHDA, CDR2 SQIVND, per germline (reference sequence). CDR3 length equals 15 residues. V lost 6 bases and J lost 0, with 15 bases in between.

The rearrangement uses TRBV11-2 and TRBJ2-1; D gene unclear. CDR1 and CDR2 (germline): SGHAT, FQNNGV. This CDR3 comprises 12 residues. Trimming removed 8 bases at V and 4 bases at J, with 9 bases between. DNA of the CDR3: TGTGCCAGCGGTTCGGTGTACAATGAGCAGTTCTTC. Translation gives CASGSVYNEQFF.